These 27 T cell receptor beta chains originate from one sample sequenced in a study of control samples from healthy donors and cancer patients. Assay: immunoSEQ multiplex PCR; the TCRdb copy retains only in-frame clones and omits some. The sample holds some 200,000 clones, 85% to 95% seen once. The sequenced material came from blood. The receptor set was obtained from a man aged 50 to 59 in good health.

The J gene is TRBJ1-1, the V gene TRBV5-1; no firm D call. The CDR3 runs 17 residues. V was trimmed by 1 base and J by 2 bases, leaving 18 bases between them. Germline V gene sequence: CDR1 SGHRS, CDR2 YFSETQ. The CDR3 loop reads CASSLSAAAKGNTEAFF. The CDR3 DNA sequence: TGCGCCAGCAGCTTGTCAGCGGCAGCCAAAGGCAACACTGAAGCTTTCTTT.

J is TRBJ2-5 and V is TRBV2, with 14 bases lining up with TRBD2. The CDR3 has 13 amino acids. V shed 8 bases and J 13 bases; nucleotides not matched to a gene: 9. The V gene's germline CDR1 is SNHLY and CDR2 FYNNEI. This chain's CDR3 is CASRLGTSGGVYF. CDR3 DNA sequence: TGTGCCAGCCGCTTGGGGACTAGCGGGGGAGTGTACTTC.

This clone was observed a few times. The J gene is TRBJ1-5, the V gene TRBV5-6, with TRBD1 matching 7 bases. The length of the CDR3 is 15 residues. Germline CDR1 and CDR2: SGHDT and YYEEEE. The ends lost 5 bases at V and 4 bases at J; junction bases unmatched: 9. CDR3 coding DNA: TGTGCCAGCAGTTCGTTAGGGGGCATAAATCAGCCCCAGCATTTT. As protein: CASSSLGGINQPQHF.

The chain has TRBV7-2 and TRBJ2-1; D perhaps matches TRBD1 (6 bases). Deletions cut 3 bases from V and 7 bases from J, with 10 bases between. The CDR3 contains 13 residues. Per the germline V gene, CDR1 is SGHTA and CDR2 is FQGNSA. The CDR3 loop is CASSFGQGNEQFF. In nucleotides, the CDR3 is TGTGCCAGCAGCTTTGGGCAGGGGAATGAGCAGTTCTTC.

The rearrangement joins TRBV5-4 to TRBJ1-2; 7 bases match TRBD1. CDR1 and CDR2 from the germline V gene are SGHNT and YYREEE (reference sequence). CDR3 length equals 15 residues. J lost 5 bases, V lost 0 bases, and 7 bases had no gene match. This CDR3 reads CASSLGGQRPYGYTF. CDR3 DNA: TGTGCCAGCAGCTTGGGGGGACAGCGACCTTATGGCTACACCTTC.

The chain recombines TRBV14 with TRBJ1-2; D not certain. Trimming stripped 5 bases from V and 6 bases from J, with 22 bases between. From germline, CDR1 is SGHDN and CDR2 FVKESK. This CDR3 is built from 16 residues. The CDR3 spells CASSYRRPRGENGYTF. CDR3 nucleotides: TGTGCCAGCAGCTATAGACGGCCCCGGGGAGAGAATGGCTACACCTTC.

V is TRBV11-2 and J is TRBJ1-1; D ambiguous. The germline CDR1 and CDR2 sequences are SGHAT and FQNNGV. The CDR3 runs 13 residues. V lost 3 bases, J lost 6 bases, and 11 bases lay in between. DNA for the CDR3: TGTGCCAGCAGCTTGTACTATACCTCTGAAGCTTTCTTT. Its protein is CASSLYYTSEAFF. Full variable domain (remainder filled in from reference TRBV11-2 and TRBJ1-1): EAGVAQSPRYKIIEKRQSVAFWCNPISGHATLYWYQQILGQGPKLLIQFQNNGVVDDSQLPKDRFSAERLKGVDSTLKIQPAKLEDSAVYLCASSLYYTSEAFFGQGTRLTVV.

This rearrangement joins TRBV6-5 to TRBJ1-2; D possibly corresponds to TRBD1 (5 bases). Trimming left V 5 bases short and J 0 bases short, with 10 bases between. Germline loops: CDR1 MNHEY, CDR2 SVGAGI. CDR3 size: 14 residues. In DNA form, the CDR3 reads TGTGCCAGCAGTATAGGGACGACTAACTATGGCTACACCTTC. This gives the protein CASSIGTTNYGYTF.

This chain uses TRBV7-9 with TRBJ1-3; TRBD1 is a possible D gene (5 bases). Trimming stripped 5 bases from V and 0 bases from J, with 14 bases between. The CDR3 contains 16 residues. Germline V lookup: CDR1 SEHNR, CDR2 FQNEAQ (reference sequence). The CDR3 DNA sequence: TGTGCCAGCAGCATCGAACAGGTCCTCTCTGGAAACACCATATATTTT. This encodes CASSIEQVLSGNTIYF.

This rearrangement joins TRBV18 to TRBJ2-1, with D perhaps given as TRBD1 or TRBD2 (6 bases each). CDR3 size: 14 residues. Germline values: CDR1 KGHSH, CDR2 LQKENI. The V gene lost 3 bases and the J gene lost 6 bases, with 12 bases spanning the gap. CDR3 sequence reads: CASSPWGASNEQFF. DNA of the CDR3: TGTGCCAGCTCACCTTGGGGGGCAAGCAATGAGCAGTTCTTC.

This chain joins TRBV27 and TRBJ2-7; the match to TRBD2 covers 7 bases. The ends lost 3 bases at V and 3 bases at J; junction bases unmatched: 5. This CDR3 has 14 amino acids. Germline V CDR1 and CDR2: MNHEY, SMNVEV (reference sequence). The CDR3 DNA reads TGTGCCAGCAGTTTGAGTGGGGGGGGCTACGAGCAGTACTTC. This codes for CASSLSGGGYEQYF.

The V and J genes are TRBV9 and TRBJ2-3; 9 bases agree with TRBD2. The CDR3 covers 16 residues. V lost 2 bases to trimming and J lost 1 base; unmatched junction nucleotides: 5. Germline V gene data show CDR1 as SGDLS and CDR2 as YYNGEE. CDR3 nucleotides: TGTGCCAGCAGCGTCATAGCGGGGGCCGGCACAGATACGCAGTATTTT. It encodes CASSVIAGAGTDTQYF.

The count of this clone is one. The chain couples TRBV5-1 to TRBJ1-6, with D uncertain. The CDR3 covers 16 residues. From germline, CDR1 is SGHRS and CDR2 YFSETQ. V shed 2 bases and J shed 0 bases, with 9 bases lying between them. The CDR3 region is CASSLKESSYNSPLHF. The CDR3 DNA is TGCGCCAGCAGCTTAAAAGAGAGCTCCTATAATTCACCCCTCCACTTT. The full variable domain, with the rest looked up from reference TRBV5-1 and TRBJ1-6, is KAGVTQTPRYLIKTRGQQVTLSCSPISGHRSVSWYQQTPGQGLQFLFEYFSETQRNKGNFPGRFSGRQFSNSRSEMNVSTLELGDSALYLCASSLKESSYNSPLHFGNGTRLTVT.

This chain links TRBV20-1 with TRBJ1-1; D remains ambiguous. Trimming shortened V by 8 bases and J by 3 bases, and 7 bases separated the two germline ends. CDR1 is DFQATT, CDR2 SNEGSKA, per germline (reference sequence). This CDR3 has 10 residues. This CDR3 reads CSPEDTEAFF. The CDR3, as DNA: TGCAGTCCCGAGGACACTGAAGCTTTCTTT.

The chain has TRBV2 and TRBJ2-7, with D possibly TRBD2 on 6 matching bases. The CDR3 is 15 residues long. V lost 6 bases, J lost 0 bases, and 15 bases lay in between. Germline lookup yields CDR1 SNHLY and CDR2 FYNNEI. CDR3 in DNA: TGTGCCAGCAGAACCGGCGGGGCGACCTCCTACGAGCAGTACTTC. Its protein is CASRTGGATSYEQYF.

This chain joins TRBV5-6 and TRBJ1-5, with 9 bases lining up with TRBD1. Germline lookup yields CDR1 SGHDT and CDR2 YYEEEE. This CDR3 comprises 15 residues. The V segment lost 4 bases and the J segment 7 bases; nucleotides outside the gene matches: 9. CDR3 in DNA: TGTGCCAGCAGCCACACGACAGGGGGGAGACAGCCCCAGCATTTT. As protein: CASSHTTGGRQPQHF. The whole variable domain, filled in from reference TRBV5-6 and TRBJ1-5, reads DAGVTQSPTHLIKTRGQQVTLRCSPKSGHDTVSWYQQALGQGPQFIFQYYEEEERQRGNFPDRFSGHQFPNYSSELNVNALLLGDSALYLCASSHTTGGRQPQHFGDGTRLSIL.

The genes are TRBV30 and TRBJ1-1; 7 bases match TRBD1. The germline V gene has CDR1 GTSNPN and CDR2 SVGIG (reference sequence). The CDR3 covers 14 residues. V dropped 5 bases and J dropped 0; count of bases not matched to a gene: 6. The CDR3: CAWWWGTVNTEAFF. The CDR3 DNA reads TGTGCCTGGTGGTGGGGGACAGTGAACACTGAAGCTTTCTTT.

The chain joins TRBV6-5 to TRBJ2-5; TRBD1 matches at 7 bases. Germline V gene data show CDR1 as MNHEY and CDR2 as SVGAGI. This CDR3 contains 15 residues. V shed 4 bases and J 3 bases; nucleotides not matched to a gene: 8. CDR3 sequence: CASSLGRQGKETQYF. The DNA for the CDR3 is TGTGCCAGCAGTTTGGGGAGACAGGGTAAAGAGACCCAGTACTTC.

This chain connects TRBV10-2 to TRBJ2-1; weak D call: TRBD2 (5 bases). Germline V gene sequence: CDR1 WSHSY, CDR2 SAAADI. V was shortened by 10 bases and J by 4 bases, with 8 bases between the two germline ends. The CDR3 extends over 11 amino acids. The CDR3, as DNA: TGCGCCACCAGCGGTTACAATGAGCAGTTCTTC. It encodes CATSGYNEQFF.

The chain uses TRBV20-1 and TRBJ1-1; D uncertain. CDR1 and CDR2 from the germline V gene are DFQATT and SNEGSKA (reference sequence). CDR3 length: 11 amino acids. Trimming removed 5 bases from V and 11 bases from J, with 15 bases in between. In DNA, the CDR3 is TGCAGTGCTGATGGTAAAAAATCGGCTTTCTTT. The encoded protein is CSADGKKSAFF.

This clone came up once. The J gene is TRBJ1-1, the V gene TRBV7-9; no firm D call. Germline CDR1 reads SEHNR; CDR2 reads FQNEAQ (reference sequence). CDR3 length: 12 amino acids. V dropped 3 bases and J dropped 6 bases, with 8 bases sitting between them. The CDR3 DNA is TGTGCCAGCAGCTTGGGAACCTCTGAAGCTTTCTTT. Translating it yields CASSLGTSEAFF.

The CDR3 spells CASSFIEDRYYGYTF. CDR3 nucleotide sequence: TGTGCCAGCAGCTTTATAGAAGACCGATACTATGGCTACACCTTC. The chain has TRBV7-9 and TRBJ1-2; D uncertain. The V gene lost 3 bases and the J gene lost 3 bases, with 14 bases spanning the gap. CDR1 and CDR2 (germline): SEHNR, FQNEAQ (reference sequence). The CDR3 covers 15 residues. Supplemented by reference TRBV7-9 and TRBJ1-2, the full variable domain reads DTGVSQNPRHKITKRGQNVTFRCDPISEHNRLYWYRQTLGQGPEFLTYFQNEAQLEKSRLLSDRFSAERPKGSFSTLEIQRTEQGDSAMYLCASSFIEDRYYGYTFGSGTRLTVV.

A remark on this clone: One end of the junction varies from germline; a read error may be responsible. The V gene is TRBV5-1, the J gene TRBJ1-2, with 7 bases fitting TRBD1. From germline, CDR1 is SGHRS and CDR2 YFSETQ. CDR3 length: 11 residues. CDR3 region: CASSSVDRAVF. For the CDR3, the DNA is TGCGCCAGCAGCTCGGTCGACAGGGCGGTCTTC.

This chain links TRBV7-2 with TRBJ1-5; D is uncertain. Trimming left V 4 bases short and J 3 bases short, with 7 bases between. CDR3 length: 13 residues. Germline CDR1 reads SGHTA; CDR2 reads FQGNSA. The CDR3 sequence: CASSYGLNQPQHF. The CDR3 region has the DNA TGTGCCAGCAGCTATGGACTCAATCAGCCCCAGCATTTT.

The chain uses TRBV27 and TRBJ2-2; 8 positions agree with TRBD2. The CDR3 sequence is 15 residues long. From germline, CDR1 is MNHEY and CDR2 SMNVEV (reference sequence). After removal of 1 base from V and 4 bases from J, the junction contained 2 bases not matched to a gene. In DNA, the CDR3 is TGTGCCAGCAGTTTATGGACTAGCAGCACCGGGGAGCTGTTTTTT. It encodes CASSLWTSSTGELFF.

Points on this clone: Additional DNA sequences in this sample encode the identical CDR3. The CDR3 is CASSLGSSSYNEQFF. CDR3 in DNA: TGCGCCAGCAGCTTGGGCTCCAGCTCCTACAATGAGCAGTTCTTC. V and J are TRBV5-1 and TRBJ2-1; D call uncertain. V lost 0 bases to trimming and J lost 0 bases, with 7 bases between them. CDR1 and CDR2 (germline): SGHRS, YFSETQ. CDR3 length: 15 residues.

The DNA for the CDR3 is TGTGCCAGCAGTCCCACCGGTAAGACAAGATCCGGATCACCCCTCCACTTT. It yields the protein CASSPTGKTRSGSPLHF. The V gene is TRBV2, the J gene TRBJ1-6; D remains ambiguous. Germline V gene data show CDR1 as SNHLY and CDR2 as FYNNEI. V was trimmed by 5 bases and J by 10 bases, leaving 24 bases between them. The CDR3 sequence is 17 residues long.